These 5 T cell receptor beta chains originate from one sample sequenced in a study of shared clonotypes between healthy human individuals (dated by TCRdb to the early 2020s). Library preparation used the immunoSEQ multiplex PCR assay. TCRdb retrieved this table from immuneACCESS and kept in-frame rearrangements only. Not all clones are present; in checked studies, unresolved V genes account for under half, and no reason is known for the remainder. The sample yields 2 million to 2.5 million clones; 85% to 95% were counted once. Of the sample, more than 0.35% is held by the ten largest clones. Sequenced material: naive CD4+ T cells from PBMCs. What this sample's cell subset or site label stands for: CD45RA+ positively selected. These receptors were obtained from a man younger than 35 in good health. Some clones in this sample may be carry-over from other donors' samples.

The rearrangement links TRBV5-1 to TRBJ1-6; D may be TRBD1 (6 bases). CDR3 length equals 14 residues. The germline V gene has CDR1 SGHRS and CDR2 YFSETQ. Deletions cut 4 bases from V and 6 bases from J, with 11 bases between. Written as DNA, the CDR3 is TGCGCCAGCAGCGGGGGGGCCACTAATTCACCCCTCCACTTT. Its protein product is CASSGGATNSPLHF. The complete variable domain, with remaining parts taken from reference TRBV5-1 and TRBJ1-6, reads KAGVTQTPRYLIKTRGQQVTLSCSPISGHRSVSWYQQTPGQGLQFLFEYFSETQRNKGNFPGRFSGRQFSNSRSEMNVSTLELGDSALYLCASSGGATNSPLHFGNGTRLTVT.

The V gene is TRBV7-6, the J gene TRBJ1-1, with TRBD1 identical over 8 bases. Germline assignment: CDR1 SGHVS and CDR2 FNYEAQ. V gave up 1 base and J gave up 1 base; unmatched junction bases: 5. The CDR3 has 16 residues. CDR3 bases: TGTGCCAGCAGCTTAGTTTGGGACAGGCGGAACACTGAAGCTTTCTTT. The encoded protein is CASSLVWDRRNTEAFF.

This clone was picked up one time. This rearrangement joins TRBV23-1 to TRBJ2-5, with 8 bases lining up with TRBD1. TRBV23-1 is an ORF; its function is uncertain. CDR3 length equals 15 residues. Trimming took 5 bases from V and 1 from J; bases not matched to a gene: 6. The CDR3 DNA reads as TGCGCCAGCAGTACAGGGGGACGGAGCCAAGAGACCCAGTACTTC. Its translation: CASSTGGRSQETQYF.

The chain combines TRBV5-1 with TRBJ1-1, with 7 nucleotides matching TRBD1. Trimming at V came to 6 bases and at J to 6 bases, leaving 14 bases not matched to a gene. The V gene's germline CDR1 is SGHRS and CDR2 YFSETQ. This CDR3 region has 15 residues. This CDR3 is CASKVNTGEFAEAFF. The CDR3 coding sequence is TGCGCCAGCAAAGTAAATACAGGGGAATTCGCTGAAGCTTTCTTT.

V and J are TRBV29-1 and TRBJ2-7; D may be TRBD1 or TRBD2 (5 bases each). V lost 7 bases, J lost 1 base, and 11 bases lay in between. In germline, CDR1 is SQVTM, CDR2 ANQGSEA. The CDR3 has 12 residues. The CDR3, as DNA: TGCAGCGGTTGGGACGGATCCTACGAGCAGTACTTC. It codes for CSGWDGSYEQYF.